What follows describes a single T cell receptor (beta chain). Antigen specificity is unknown. These data belong to a study of siplizumab effects on memory and regulatory T cells. Repertoires were generated with immunoSEQ multiplex PCR, while TCRdb's copy carries only in-frame clones and drops some. Here the sample spans around 26,000 clones, about 79% being singletons. Broader study findings: With siplizumab, Treg-derived clones averaged approximately 72% of mappable alloreactive CD4+ clones, versus 25% to 30% in controls. Naive T cells, seemingly more diverse than memory cells, seemed major alloresponse contributors.

This CDR3 is built from 17 residues. The germline V gene encodes CDR1 KGHSH and CDR2 LQKENI. V was cut by 2 bases and J by 4 bases, with 15 bases left in between. This clonotype was sampled from a human donor in good health. The J gene is TRBJ2-6, the V gene TRBV18; D unclear. Sequenced sample: memory CD4+ T cells sorted from blood. CDR3 sequence reads: CASSPVLGVAGANVLTF. The CDR3 DNA follows: TGTGCCAGCTCACCAGTCCTCGGCGTTGCGGGGGCCAACGTCCTGACTTTC. Supplemented by reference TRBV18 and TRBJ2-6, the full variable domain reads NAGVMQNPRHLVRRRGQEARLRCSPMKGHSHVYWYRQLPEEGLKFMVYLQKENIIDESGMPKERFSAEFPKEGPSILRIQQVVRGDSAAYFCASSPVLGVAGANVLTFGAGSRLTVL.